The 18 T cell receptor beta chains presented below share a single source sample, sequenced in a study of CXCR3-negative and CXCR3-positive naive CD8 T cells. General observations from the study: More hydrophobic TRB CDR3s occurred in CXCR3-positive than in CXCR3-negative naive cells.

Which antigens these TCRs recognize remains unknown. The libraries of TRB cDNA were constructed through 5' RACE using UMI labels. No DNA is given; TCRdb re-called the 5' RACE reads and lists each CDR3 protein once. The sample has around 66,000 distinct CDR3 sequences. The sequenced material came from naive CXCR3+ CD8+ T cells from blood. The subset is: CD45RO-CCR7+CD27+CD95- naive CD8+ T cells expressing CXCR3 (TNR3+). The receptors here all came from a human donor in good health. Some clones in this sample may be carry-over from other donors' samples.

The J gene is TRBJ1-5, the V gene TRBV5-1; the TCRdb D gene call, TRBD1, has no DNA to confirm it. The CDR3 spans 14 residues. Germline V gene data show CDR1 as SGHRS and CDR2 as YFSETQ. The CDR3 loop reads CASSPGTGNQPQHF.

The chain uses TRBV29-1 and TRBJ1-4; TCRdb indicates TRBD1, and absent DNA this call remains unverified. CDR3 length equals 19 residues. The germline V gene encodes CDR1 SQVTM and CDR2 ANQGSEA. The CDR3 here is CSVSGMVNSGLATNEKLFF.

The chain is built from TRBV28 and TRBJ2-1; TCRdb's assignment of TRBD1 cannot be checked, as there is no DNA. CDR3 length equals 13 residues. Germline CDR1 MDHEN, CDR2 SYDVKM. The CDR3: CASSLRGVNEQFF.

J is TRBJ2-7 and V is TRBV7-2. The length of the CDR3 is 14 residues. Germline V lookup: CDR1 SGHTA, CDR2 FQGNSA. This chain's CDR3 is CASSLVGLDYEQYF. Together with reference TRBV7-2 and TRBJ2-7, the CDR3 gives the full variable domain: GAGVSQSPSNKVTEKGKDVELRCDPISGHTALYWYRQSLGQGLEFLIYFQGNSAPDKSGLPSDRFSAERTGGSVSTLTIQRTQQEDSAVYLCASSLVGLDYEQYFGPGTRLTVT.

V is TRBV7-2 and J is TRBJ2-1; absent DNA, TCRdb's TRBD2 call cannot be checked. In germline, CDR1 is SGHTA, CDR2 FQGNSA. The CDR3 consists of 16 residues. The CDR3: CASSLLSGGDYNEQFF.

This chain connects TRBV5-1 to TRBJ2-7; TCRdb proposes TRBD1, but this gene call is untestable without DNA. Germline CDR1 is SGHRS and CDR2 is YFSETQ. The CDR3 totals 15 residues. CDR3 region: CASTTIGGTLAEQYF. Combining the CDR3 with reference TRBV5-1 and TRBJ2-7 gives the whole variable domain KAGVTQTPRYLIKTRGQQVTLSCSPISGHRSVSWYQQTPGQGLQFLFEYFSETQRNKGNFPGRFSGRQFSNSRSEMNVSTLELGDSALYLCASTTIGGTLAEQYFGPGTRLTVT.

This rearrangement joins TRBV5-1 to TRBJ1-3. The germline V gene has CDR1 SGHRS and CDR2 YFSETQ. This CDR3 is built from 14 residues. The CDR3 here is CASSVGQTGNTIYF. Variable domain in full (rest from reference TRBV5-1 and TRBJ1-3): KAGVTQTPRYLIKTRGQQVTLSCSPISGHRSVSWYQQTPGQGLQFLFEYFSETQRNKGNFPGRFSGRQFSNSRSEMNVSTLELGDSALYLCASSVGQTGNTIYFGEGSWLTVV.

The rearrangement uses TRBV6-6 and TRBJ2-7; without DNA, the TCRdb call of TRBD1 cannot be checked. Per the germline V gene, CDR1 is MNHNY and CDR2 is SVGAGI (reference sequence). The CDR3 length is 13 residues. This CDR3 reads CASSYGASNEQYF.

This chain joins TRBV7-3 and TRBJ2-2; TCRdb proposes TRBD2, but this gene call is untestable without DNA. The CDR3 consists of 16 residues. Germline values: CDR1 SGHTA, CDR2 FQGTGA. CDR3 loop: CASSLPAGVGAGELFF.

The gene calls are TRBV30 and TRBJ1-1; the D gene TCRdb calls, TRBD1, cannot be checked with no DNA. Germline loops: CDR1 GTSNPN, CDR2 SVGIG (reference sequence). The CDR3 has 13 amino acids. CDR3 amino acids: CAWSAPGDTEAFF.

CDR3 region: CASSPESGRGGEQYF. V and J are TRBV11-2 and TRBJ2-7; TCRdb indicates TRBD2, and absent DNA this call remains unverified. Germline V gene lookup returns CDR1 SGHAT and CDR2 FQNNGV. The CDR3 runs to 15 residues.

The chain uses TRBV5-5 and TRBJ2-7; TCRdb selects TRBD1, and the lack of DNA leaves this call unchecked. Germline V CDR1 and CDR2: SGHKS, YYEKEE (reference sequence). CDR3 length: 15 residues. The CDR3 protein is CASSHHQGNTYEQYF.

V is TRBV6-2 or TRBV6-3 and J is TRBJ2-7; TCRdb selects TRBD1, and the lack of DNA leaves this call unchecked. Germline CDR1 reads MNHEY; CDR2 reads SVGEGT. This CDR3 is built from 16 residues. CDR3: CASSSLTGEVSYEQYF.

The gene calls are TRBV7-9 and TRBJ1-1. This CDR3 region has 13 residues. Germline values: CDR1 SEHNR, CDR2 FQNEAQ (reference sequence). CDR3 in amino acids: CASSYDSNTEAFF.

This chain uses TRBV20-1 with TRBJ2-5; the D gene TCRdb calls, TRBD1, cannot be checked with no DNA. The germline V gene encodes CDR1 DFQATT and CDR2 SNEGSKA (reference sequence). The CDR3 has 14 amino acids. CDR3 amino acids: CSASGQGSLETQYF.

The rearrangement links TRBV10-2 to TRBJ2-7. Looked up from germline, CDR1 is WSHSY and CDR2 is SAAADI. The CDR3 consists of 12 residues. The CDR3 loop is CASRDESYEQYF.

The chain recombines TRBV7-9 with TRBJ2-7; TCRdb selects TRBD1, and the lack of DNA leaves this call unchecked. Germline CDR1 reads SEHNR; CDR2 reads FQNEAQ (reference sequence). The CDR3 is 17 amino acids. CDR3 protein: CASSTWTGTEGYYEQYF. Full variable domain (rest looked up from reference TRBV7-9 and TRBJ2-7): DTGVSQNPRHKITKRGQNVTFRCDPISEHNRLYWYRQTLGQGPEFLTYFQNEAQLEKSRLLSDRFSAERPKGSFSTLEIQRTEQGDSAMYLCASSTWTGTEGYYEQYFGPGTRLTVT.

The chain uses TRBV25-1 and TRBJ2-2; TCRdb's assignment of TRBD1 cannot be checked, as there is no DNA. Germline V lookup: CDR1 MGHDK, CDR2 SYGVNS. This CDR3 is 16 amino acids long. CDR3 region: CASSALDSWLAGELFF.